The T cell receptor beta chain described here comes from a study of shared clonotypes between healthy human individuals. Looking at the study overall: There were three CD4 naive, three CD4 memory, two CD8 naive and one CD8 memory plates per donor. Overall study results and limits: Among the subsets, naive ones generally showed larger estimated richness than memory ones.

Healthy HIV-negative adults with no recent acute infections or vaccinations were recruited as donors. Several immunoSEQ 96-well plates shared each subset's DNA, each plate a replicate. Some clones are missing from TCRdb's copy, which holds only in-frame ones; the method was immunoSEQ multiplex PCR. The sample holds around 370,000 clones, roughly 96% seen once. Of note for this clone: Antigen unknown.

CDR1 is SQVTM, CDR2 ANQGSEA, per germline. J was trimmed by 6 bases and V by 1 base; bases with no gene match: 3. There are 14 residues in the CDR3. The source material was memory CD8+ T cells sorted from blood. The subset here: CD45RO+ cells pooled with CCR7-negative TemRA cells. This chain joins TRBV29-1 and TRBJ2-1, with 10 bases lining up with TRBD2. The clonotype originates from a young man in good health. CDR3 loop: CSVEGLAGVNEQFF. The CDR3 DNA sequence: TGCAGCGTTGAAGGTCTAGCGGGAGTCAATGAGCAGTTCTTC.